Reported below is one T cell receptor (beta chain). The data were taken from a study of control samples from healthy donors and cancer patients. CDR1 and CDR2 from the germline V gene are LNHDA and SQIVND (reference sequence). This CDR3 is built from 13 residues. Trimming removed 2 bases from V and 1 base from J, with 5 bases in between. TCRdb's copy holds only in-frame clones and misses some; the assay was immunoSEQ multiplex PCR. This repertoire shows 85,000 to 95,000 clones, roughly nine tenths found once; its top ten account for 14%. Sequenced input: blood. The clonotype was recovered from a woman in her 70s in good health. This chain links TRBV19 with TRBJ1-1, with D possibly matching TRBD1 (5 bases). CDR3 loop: CASSITGNTEAFF. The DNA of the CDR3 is TGTGCCAGTAGTATAACAGGGAACACTGAAGCTTTCTTT.